Following are 26 T cell receptor beta chains from one sample sequenced in a study of cytomegalovirus exposure and HLA in healthy donors. Researchers ran the PCR with 60 Vbeta and 13 Jbeta primers. Assay used: immunoSEQ multiplex PCR; TCRdb lists only in-frame clones, some missing. The top ten clones hold roughly 13% of a sample with about 210,000 clones, around 82% of them seen once. Material for sequencing was PBMCs. These receptors were taken from a woman in her thirties in good health and CMV-seropositive.

This sequence joins TRBV4-2 and TRBJ1-5; D gene ambiguous. CDR1 is LGHNA and CDR2 is YNFKEQ in the germline V gene. V lost 1 base, J lost 0 bases, and 7 bases lay in between. The CDR3 contains 15 residues. The CDR3 loop is CASSQVYNSNQPQHF. The CDR3 coding sequence is TGTGCCAGCAGCCAAGTATACAATAGCAATCAGCCCCAGCATTTT.

Turning to this clone: One junction end does not reproduce the germline sequence, and a read error may be involved. The chain couples TRBV30 to TRBJ1-5; D not resolved. There are 13 residues in the CDR3. In germline, CDR1 is GTSNPN, CDR2 SVGIG (reference sequence). CDR3: CAWKGGIGSAPAF. The CDR3 nucleotides read TGTGCCTGGAAGGGAGGGATTGGGTCAGCCCCAGCATTT.

In nucleotides, the CDR3 is TGTGCCAGCGCGAGGGGGACCTCCTACAATGAGCAGTTCTTC. It encodes CASARGTSYNEQFF. The J gene is TRBJ2-1, the V gene TRBV7-9; D may be TRBD1 (6 bases). V was clipped by 8 bases and J by 0 bases, with 11 bases between them. Germline V gene lookup returns CDR1 SEHNR and CDR2 FQNEAQ (reference sequence). CDR3 length equals 14 residues.

V gene TRBV30 combines with J gene TRBJ2-5; 9 bases match TRBD2. V was clipped by 1 base and J by 4 bases; unmatched bases: 7. This CDR3 has 15 amino acids. In germline, CDR1 is GTSNPN, CDR2 SVGIG (reference sequence). The CDR3 DNA is TGTGCCTGGAGTGGGGCTAGCGGGGTACGAGAGACCCAGTACTTC. Residues: CAWSGASGVRETQYF.

The chain employs TRBV28 and TRBJ1-2, with 11 bases identical to TRBD1. Trimming removed 5 bases from V and 6 bases from J; junction bases left unmatched: 8. The germline V gene has CDR1 MDHEN and CDR2 SYDVKM. The CDR3 is 15 residues long. The CDR3 sequence is CASSAWTGGLHGYTF. For the CDR3, the DNA is TGTGCCAGCAGTGCCTGGACAGGGGGCTTGCATGGCTACACCTTC.

The chain links TRBV5-1 to TRBJ2-3; 12 positions match TRBD2. Germline V gene lookup returns CDR1 SGHRS and CDR2 YFSETQ. The CDR3 spans 15 residues. V lost 5 bases and J lost 6; bases outside the gene matches: 7. CDR3 DNA sequence: TGCGCCAGCAGGGCTAGCGGGGGGGCCGTGGATACGCAGTATTTT. It yields the protein CASRASGGAVDTQYF.

J is TRBJ2-7 and V is TRBV15; 8 bases align to TRBD2. The CDR3 is 15 amino acids. Germline CDR1 reads LNHNV; CDR2 reads YYDKDF (reference sequence). J lost 6 bases, V lost 6 bases, and 13 bases had no gene match. The CDR3 nucleotides read TGTGCCACCAGAACCGACATAGGACTAGCTTCCGAGCAGTACTTC. It encodes CATRTDIGLASEQYF. Full variable domain (missing parts from reference TRBV15 and TRBJ2-7): DAMVIQNPRYQVTQFGKPVTLSCSQTLNHNVMYWYQQKSSQAPKLLFHYYDKDFNNEADTPDNFQSRRPNTSFCFLDIRSPGLGDTAMYLCATRTDIGLASEQYFGPGTRLTVT.

CDR3 residues: CASSNRNTNYGYTF. In DNA, the CDR3 is TGTGCCAGCAGTAACAGGAATACTAACTATGGCTACACCTTC. The chain is built from TRBV5-6 and TRBJ1-2, with a tentative D call TRBD1 (5 bases). In germline, CDR1 is SGHDT, CDR2 YYEEEE. The CDR3 is 14 amino acids. The V gene lost 5 bases and the J gene lost 0 bases, with 11 bases spanning the gap. Combining the CDR3 with reference TRBV5-6 and TRBJ1-2 gives the whole variable domain DAGVTQSPTHLIKTRGQQVTLRCSPKSGHDTVSWYQQALGQGPQFIFQYYEEEERQRGNFPDRFSGHQFPNYSSELNVNALLLGDSALYLCASSNRNTNYGYTFGSGTRLTVV.

The chain links TRBV18 to TRBJ1-5; D remains unclear. The CDR3 is made up of 17 amino acids. V was shortened by 6 bases and J by 1 base, with 19 bases between the two germline ends. CDR1 and CDR2 from the germline V gene are KGHSH and LQKENI. The CDR3 nucleotides read TGTGCCAGCTCTCCCAGCGCAGGTAGCGGGAGCAATCAGCCCCAGCATTTT. It encodes CASSPSAGSGSNQPQHF.

The chain combines TRBV30 with TRBJ1-1; no reliable D call. The germline gives CDR1 GTSNPN, CDR2 SVGIG (reference sequence). The CDR3 runs to 14 residues. The V end was cut by 3 bases, the J end by 4 bases, with 15 bases between. Here the CDR3 reads CAWRRRSDRTEAFF. In DNA form, the CDR3 reads TGTGCCTGGAGGAGGCGGTCTGATCGCACTGAAGCTTTCTTT.

V is TRBV4-1 and J is TRBJ1-2, with D tentatively TRBD1 (6 bases). V lost 4 bases, J lost 5 bases, and 17 bases lay in between. The CDR3 spans 15 residues. CDR1 is MGHRA, CDR2 YSYEKL, per germline. CDR3 nucleotides: TGCGCCAGCAGCCCGGGACAACCGGATGTGTATGGCTACACCTTC. It encodes CASSPGQPDVYGYTF.

This clone occurred a few times. The chain couples TRBV25-1 to TRBJ1-4; D unresolved. Per germline, CDR1 MGHDK and CDR2 SYGVNS. The V end was cut by 5 bases, the J end by 8 bases, with 18 bases between. The CDR3 covers 15 residues. In DNA, the CDR3 is TGTGCCAGCAGTTCTCACGGGGTAAAAAACGAAAAACTGTTTTTT. It yields the protein CASSSHGVKNEKLFF.

The J gene is TRBJ2-7, the V gene TRBV9, with 9 bases lining up with TRBD2. Germline lookup yields CDR1 SGDLS and CDR2 YYNGEE. The V gene end was trimmed by 4 bases and the J gene end by 4 bases; junction bases not matched to a gene: 9. The CDR3 is made up of 15 amino acids. The CDR3 DNA is TGTGCCAGCAGCCCGCGGGGGGGCCAGGGTTACGAGCAGTACTTC. Translated, it gives CASSPRGGQGYEQYF.

There are a few counts of this clone. The J gene is TRBJ2-1, the V gene TRBV13, with 13 nucleotides matching TRBD2. This CDR3 has 16 residues. Germline V gene sequence: CDR1 PRHDT, CDR2 FYEKMQ (reference sequence). V was pared by 1 base and J by 7 bases, with 4 bases of the junction left unmatched. In DNA, the CDR3 is TGTGCCAGCAGCTTAGAGGGACTAGCGGGACGGAATGAGCAGTTCTTC. Translated: CASSLEGLAGRNEQFF.

This clone came up a few times. V usage is TRBV12-5 and J usage is TRBJ1-3; D is uncertain. Germline V gene lookup returns CDR1 LGHNT and CDR2 FRNRAP. V was shortened by 2 bases and J by 8 bases, with 10 bases between the two germline ends. CDR3 length: 13 residues. The CDR3 DNA reads as TGTGCTAGTGGTTTGTACTCCGCCGACACCATATATTTT. Protein product: CASGLYSADTIYF.

This clone was picked up a small number of times. A read error may account for a junction end that differs from germline. The chain employs TRBV7-9 and TRBJ2-3; TRBD2 matches at 8 bases. CDR1 and CDR2 from the germline V gene are SEHNR and FQNEAQ (reference sequence). The CDR3 length is 16 residues. CDR3 sequence (DNA): TGTTCCAGCAGCCCAATACCGGGACTAGAGTCAGATACGCAGTATTTT. Amino acids: CSSSPIPGLESDTQYF.

This clone showed up just once. This chain joins TRBV11-3 and TRBJ2-5; 10 positions match TRBD2. In germline, CDR1 is SGHNT, CDR2 YENEEA. Losses at the gene ends were 1 base for V and 4 bases for J; bases not matched to a gene: 6. There are 16 residues in the CDR3. The CDR3 here is CASSLGGSGRRETQYF. CDR3 coding DNA: TGTGCCAGCAGCTTAGGCGGTAGCGGGAGGCGAGAGACCCAGTACTTC.

This rearrangement joins TRBV6-4 to TRBJ1-1; 8 bases line up with TRBD1. V trimming: 6 bases; J trimming: 4 bases; junction bases outside the gene matches: 7. Looked up from germline, CDR1 is MRHNA and CDR2 is SNTAGT. The length of the CDR3 is 14 residues. DNA of the CDR3: TGTGCCAGCAGACGGACAGGGCGGGGCACTGAAGCTTTCTTT. This encodes CASRRTGRGTEAFF.

The chain links TRBV6-4 to TRBJ2-1; possible D gene TRBD1, 6 bases. The length of the CDR3 is 15 residues. The V end was cut by 0 bases, the J end by 0 bases, with 6 bases between. Germline V gene lookup returns CDR1 MRHNA and CDR2 SNTAGT. As DNA, the CDR3 is TGTGCCAGCAGTGACTCACAGGGCTCCTACAATGAGCAGTTCTTC. Amino acid sequence: CASSDSQGSYNEQFF.

The chain carries TRBV5-1 and TRBJ1-6; 9 nucleotides agree with TRBD1. Germline V lookup: CDR1 SGHRS, CDR2 YFSETQ. This CDR3 has 16 residues. V dropped 3 bases and J dropped 6; count of bases not matched to a gene: 7. The CDR3 DNA reads as TGCGCCAGCAGCTCGGGACAGGGCGGAATTAATTCACCCCTCCACTTT. As protein: CASSSGQGGINSPLHF.

The gene calls are TRBV7-2 and TRBJ2-1; TRBD2 matches at 8 bases. This CDR3 is built from 16 residues. Germline values: CDR1 SGHTA, CDR2 FQGNSA. Trimming removed 5 bases from V and 5 bases from J; junction bases left unmatched: 11. As DNA, the CDR3 is TGTGCCAGCAGCGGGCCCGGGACTAGGACCCACAATGAGCAGTTCTTC. Protein: CASSGPGTRTHNEQFF. The variable domain in full, completed from reference TRBV7-2 and TRBJ2-1, reads GAGVSQSPSNKVTEKGKDVELRCDPISGHTALYWYRQSLGQGLEFLIYFQGNSAPDKSGLPSDRFSAERTGGSVSTLTIQRTQQEDSAVYLCASSGPGTRTHNEQFFGPGTRLTVL.

The V gene is TRBV5-6, the J gene TRBJ2-5; 11 bases match TRBD1. There are 15 residues in the CDR3. J lost 5 bases, V lost 4 bases, and 7 bases had no gene match. The germline V gene encodes CDR1 SGHDT and CDR2 YYEEEE. The CDR3 reads CASSRGQGVGETQYF. The CDR3 DNA sequence: TGTGCCAGCAGCCGGGGACAGGGGGTCGGCGAGACCCAGTACTTC.

The CDR3 DNA reads TGTGCCAGCAGCTGGACAGGCGGGGAGCTGTTTTTT. This translates into CASSWTGGELFF. The chain uses TRBV7-2 and TRBJ2-2; 7 bases match TRBD1. CDR3 size: 12 residues. Germline V CDR1 and CDR2: SGHTA, FQGNSA. J was trimmed by 7 bases and V by 4 bases; bases with no gene match: 0. The full variable domain, its missing parts supplied by reference TRBV7-2 and TRBJ2-2, is GAGVSQSPSNKVTEKGKDVELRCDPISGHTALYWYRQSLGQGLEFLIYFQGNSAPDKSGLPSDRFSAERTGGSVSTLTIQRTQQEDSAVYLCASSWTGGELFFGEGSRLTVL.

The V call is TRBV7-6, the J call TRBJ2-1; D is uncertain. The germline V and J ends were trimmed by 5 bases and 2 bases, with 13 bases remaining between them. Per germline, CDR1 SGHVS and CDR2 FNYEAQ. The CDR3 extends over 15 amino acids. The CDR3 coding sequence is TGTGCCAGCAGCCCCCAAGCCTACCCCTACAATGAGCAGTTCTTC. It yields the protein CASSPQAYPYNEQFF.

The CDR3, as DNA: TGTGCCAGCAAGGGGGCGAGGACCGGGGAGCTGTTTTTT. It codes for CASKGARTGELFF. The chain joins TRBV6-6 to TRBJ2-2, with 7 bases aligning to TRBD1. This CDR3 spans 13 amino acids. Germline V lookup: CDR1 MNHNY, CDR2 SVGAGI (reference sequence). J was trimmed by 5 bases and V by 7 bases; bases with no gene match: 4.

This rearrangement joins TRBV6-6 to TRBJ1-5; D call uncertain. CDR1 and CDR2 from the germline V gene are MNHNY and SVGAGI (reference sequence). V dropped 6 bases and J dropped 1 base, with 7 bases sitting between them. The CDR3 is made up of 13 amino acids. CDR3 coding DNA: TGTGCCAGCAGCTCCTCGAGCAATCAGCCCCAGCATTTT. It encodes CASSSSSNQPQHF.